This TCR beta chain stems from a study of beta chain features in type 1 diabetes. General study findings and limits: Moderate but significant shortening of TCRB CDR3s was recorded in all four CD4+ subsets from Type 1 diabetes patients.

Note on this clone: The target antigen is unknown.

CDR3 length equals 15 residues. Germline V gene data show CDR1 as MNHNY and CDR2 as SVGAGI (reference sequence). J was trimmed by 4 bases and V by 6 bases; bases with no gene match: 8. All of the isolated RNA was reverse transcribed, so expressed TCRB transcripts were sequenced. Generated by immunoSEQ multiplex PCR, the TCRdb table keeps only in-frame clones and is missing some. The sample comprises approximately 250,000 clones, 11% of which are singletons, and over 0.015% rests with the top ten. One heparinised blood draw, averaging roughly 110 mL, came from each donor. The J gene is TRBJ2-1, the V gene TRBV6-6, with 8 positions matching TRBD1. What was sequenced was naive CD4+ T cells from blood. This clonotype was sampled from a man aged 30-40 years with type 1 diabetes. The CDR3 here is CASRLSDRAYNEQFF. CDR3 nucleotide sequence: TGTGCCAGCAGACTTTCGGACAGGGCTTACAATGAGCAGTTCTTC.